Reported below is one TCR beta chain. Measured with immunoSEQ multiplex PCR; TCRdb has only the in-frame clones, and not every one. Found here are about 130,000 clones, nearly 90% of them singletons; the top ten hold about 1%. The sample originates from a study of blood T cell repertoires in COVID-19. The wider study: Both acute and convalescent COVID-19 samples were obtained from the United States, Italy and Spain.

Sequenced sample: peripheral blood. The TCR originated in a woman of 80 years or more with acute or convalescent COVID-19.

The CDR3 protein is CASSLFGRTSGRARSTDTQYF. In DNA form, the CDR3 reads TGTGCCAGCAGTTTATTTGGACGGACTAGCGGGAGGGCCAGGAGCACAGATACGCAGTATTTT. This chain connects TRBV28 to TRBJ2-3; 15 bases match TRBD2. This CDR3 region has 21 residues. CDR1 is MDHEN, CDR2 SYDVKM, per germline. The V gene end was trimmed by 1 base and the J gene end by 0 bases; junction bases not matched to a gene: 11.